These 25 T cell receptor beta chains were sequenced from one sample in a study of blood T cell repertoires in COVID-19. Sequenced by immunoSEQ multiplex PCR; TCRdb stores in-frame clones only, minus some. The sample has 120,000 or so clones, around 82% seen once; the top ten hold around 10%. The sequenced material came from peripheral blood. The source is a human donor in a cohort sampled during active COVID-19.

V is TRBV2 and J is TRBJ2-5, with TRBD2 identical over 8 bases. V lost 0 bases and J lost 4; bases outside the gene matches: 16. Germline assignment: CDR1 SNHLY and CDR2 FYNNEI. This CDR3 region has 19 residues. The CDR3 spells CASSEAGGGLGGSRETQYF. Here the CDR3 DNA reads TGTGCCAGCAGTGAAGCGGGAGGGGGACTAGGGGGAAGTAGAGAGACCCAGTACTTC.

This clone has just a few counts. The V gene is TRBV3-1 (or the pseudogene TRBV3-2), the J gene TRBJ2-3; D possibly corresponds to TRBD2 (5 bases). Germline CDR1 LGHDT, CDR2 YNNKEL (reference sequence). This CDR3 spans 15 amino acids. Trimming cost V 5 bases and J 9 bases, with 21 bases left between them. The CDR3 nucleotides are TGTGCCAGCAGCTTCTCCACCGGGGTTGGTTGGACGCAGTATTTT. Its protein is CASSFSTGVGWTQYF.

This rearrangement joins TRBV6-2 or TRBV6-3 to TRBJ2-7; weak D call: TRBD2 (6 bases). The germline gives CDR1 MNHEY, CDR2 SVGEGT. The CDR3 runs 13 residues. Between the trimmed V and J ends, which lost 6 bases and 5 bases, there was a span of 14 bases. The CDR3 coding sequence is TGTGCCAGCAGCCCTGGGAGGATCCACGAGCAGTACTTC. This gives the protein CASSPGRIHEQYF.

This chain's CDR3 is CASSDTGLRGYTF. The CDR3 nucleotides read TGTGCCAGCAGTGATACCGGGTTAAGGGGCTACACCTTC. The V and J genes are TRBV2 and TRBJ1-2; D is unclear. Deletions cut 3 bases from V and 8 bases from J, with 13 bases between. This CDR3 contains 13 residues. In germline, CDR1 is SNHLY, CDR2 FYNNEI.

The J gene is TRBJ2-1, the V gene TRBV28; 10 nucleotides match TRBD2. The CDR3 is 17 amino acids. The germline CDR1 and CDR2 sequences are MDHEN and SYDVKM. The ends lost 4 bases at V and 4 bases at J; junction bases unmatched: 10. CDR3 coding DNA: TGTGCCAGCAGTTGGGCTAGCGGGGGTAAATTTTACAATGAGCAGTTCTTC. This codes for CASSWASGGKFYNEQFF.

The chain has TRBV5-5 and TRBJ1-3; D is ambiguous. V dropped 4 bases and J dropped 4 bases, with 12 bases sitting between them. This CDR3 has 14 amino acids. Germline V lookup: CDR1 SGHKS, CDR2 YYEKEE (reference sequence). The CDR3 DNA reads as TGTGCCAGCAGCGGTGAACTCCAAGGAAACACCATATATTTT. This codes for CASSGELQGNTIYF.

This clone was seen only once. This sequence joins TRBV5-1 and TRBJ1-2; D possibly corresponds to TRBD1 (5 bases). Germline CDR1 and CDR2: SGHRS and YFSETQ. The germline V and J ends were trimmed by 2 bases and 1 base, with 18 bases remaining between them. The CDR3 extends over 17 amino acids. CDR3 nucleotides: TGCGCCAGCAGCTTAGGCCCCCTCGGAGGGGATAACTATGGCTACACCTTC. Translated, it gives CASSLGPLGGDNYGYTF.

The chain combines TRBV27 with TRBJ2-7, with 9 bases matching TRBD2. V lost 10 bases, J lost 3 bases, and 16 bases stayed unmatched. Germline values: CDR1 MNHEY, CDR2 SMNVEV (reference sequence). The CDR3 totals 16 residues. CDR3 amino acids: CATREVRGGALYEQYF. The CDR3 DNA reads as TGTGCCACCCGGGAGGTGCGCGGGGGGGCTCTCTACGAGCAGTACTTC.

V gene TRBV15 combines with J gene TRBJ1-4, with D hard to call. This CDR3 contains 11 residues. The ends were cut back, 3 bases at V and 6 bases at J, with 2 bases in the middle. Germline-derived CDR1 and CDR2 are LNHNV and YYDKDF (reference sequence). CDR3 sequence reads: CATSSYEKLFF. The CDR3 DNA is TGTGCCACCAGCAGCTATGAAAAACTGTTTTTT.

The genes are TRBV9 and TRBJ1-1, with TRBD1 matching 7 bases. The germline CDR1 and CDR2 sequences are SGDLS and YYNGEE. The CDR3 runs to 15 residues. V gave up 4 bases and J gave up 1 base; unmatched junction bases: 7. CDR3 nucleotides: TGTGCCAGCAGCCCCCCGACAGGGACGAACACTGAAGCTTTCTTT. Protein product: CASSPPTGTNTEAFF.

The chain carries TRBV2 and TRBJ1-4, with 9 positions matching TRBD1. The CDR3 runs 14 residues. V was clipped by 5 bases and J by 7 bases; unmatched bases: 5. Germline V gene lookup returns CDR1 SNHLY and CDR2 FYNNEI. The CDR3 DNA is TGTGCCAGCAGTAAGGGACAGGGAGGTGAAAAACTGTTTTTT. Translation: CASSKGQGGEKLFF.

The genes are TRBV6-5 and TRBJ2-7; TRBD1 is a possible D gene (6 bases). This CDR3 spans 14 amino acids. The ends were cut back, 6 bases at V and 2 bases at J, with 14 bases in the middle. Per the germline V gene, CDR1 is MNHEY and CDR2 is SVGAGI. The CDR3 DNA sequence: TGTGCCAGCAGCTTACAGGGACCCACCTACGAGCAGTACTTC. Protein product: CASSLQGPTYEQYF.

V and J are TRBV19 and TRBJ1-2, with TRBD1 matching over 7 bases. CDR1 is LNHDA and CDR2 is SQIVND in the germline V gene (reference sequence). V lost 9 bases and J lost 0; bases outside the gene matches: 10. This CDR3 is 15 amino acids long. The CDR3 reads CASRNTGAANYGYTF. Written as DNA, the CDR3 is TGTGCCAGCCGTAATACAGGGGCGGCTAACTATGGCTACACCTTC.

The chain couples TRBV9 to TRBJ2-7; TRBD2 agrees at 9 bases. The trim removed 3 bases at V and 0 bases at J, leaving 7 bases unmatched. Germline CDR1 and CDR2: SGDLS and YYNGEE. There are 16 residues in the CDR3. This CDR3 reads CASSALGLATSYEQYF. CDR3 nucleotide sequence: TGTGCCAGCAGCGCCCTAGGACTAGCGACCTCCTACGAGCAGTACTTC.

The CDR3 nucleotides read TGCGCCAGCAGCCCGGACAGAACAGATACGCAGTATTTT. Its translation is CASSPDRTDTQYF. This chain links TRBV5-1 with TRBJ2-3; possibly TRBD1 for D (6 bases). The CDR3 contains 13 residues. Germline-derived CDR1 and CDR2 are SGHRS and YFSETQ. V was trimmed by 4 bases and J by 3 bases, leaving 9 bases between them. The full variable domain, rest sourced from reference TRBV5-1 and TRBJ2-3, is KAGVTQTPRYLIKTRGQQVTLSCSPISGHRSVSWYQQTPGQGLQFLFEYFSETQRNKGNFPGRFSGRQFSNSRSEMNVSTLELGDSALYLCASSPDRTDTQYFGPGTRLTVL.

With respect to this clone: This specimen includes other DNA sequences encoding the same CDR3. The chain employs TRBV18 and TRBJ1-5; 7 positions match TRBD1. Per the germline V gene, CDR1 is KGHSH and CDR2 is LQKENI. This CDR3 is 13 amino acids long. The junction had 4 bases not matched to a gene; V was cut back by 4 bases and J by 7 bases. CDR3 sequence: CASSQGAGQPQHF. Here the CDR3 DNA reads TGTGCCAGCTCACAGGGGGCCGGCCAGCCCCAGCATTTT.

V is TRBV6-5 and J is TRBJ1-6; 8 bases are a match to TRBD1. The CDR3 runs to 16 residues. Trimming removed 0 bases from V and 10 bases from J; junction bases left unmatched: 8. The germline V gene has CDR1 MNHEY and CDR2 SVGAGI. For the CDR3, the DNA is TGTGCCAGCAGTTACTCGATTTCAGGGGGCCGCTCACCCCTCCACTTT. Translation gives CASSYSISGGRSPLHF.

The gene calls are TRBV7-2 and TRBJ2-3; 12 bases map to TRBD2. CDR3 length equals 13 residues. Germline values: CDR1 SGHTA, CDR2 FQGNSA. The V gene end was trimmed by 4 bases and the J gene end by 11 bases; junction bases not matched to a gene: 4. This chain's CDR3 is CASSSWTSGEQYF. The CDR3, as DNA: TGTGCCAGCAGCTCCTGGACTAGCGGGGAGCAGTATTTT.

This chain joins TRBV7-2 and TRBJ2-4, with 10 bases identical to TRBD1. The CDR3 covers 13 residues. CDR1 and CDR2 (germline): SGHTA, FQGNSA. The V segment lost 4 bases and the J segment 7 bases; nucleotides outside the gene matches: 1. The CDR3 sequence is CASSSDRGNIQYF. CDR3 nucleotides: TGTGCCAGCAGCTCGGACAGGGGGAACATTCAGTACTTC.

This chain links TRBV3-1 (or the pseudogene TRBV3-2) with TRBJ1-2, with 7 bases identical to TRBD1. This CDR3 has 12 amino acids. The ends lost 5 bases at V and 8 bases at J; junction bases unmatched: 5. Germline V gene sequence: CDR1 LGHDT, CDR2 YNNKEL (reference sequence). CDR3 nucleotides: TGTGCCAGCAGCACGGGACAGACGGGCTACACCTTC. This encodes CASSTGQTGYTF.

This chain connects TRBV7-2 to TRBJ1-2; no firm D call. V lost 3 bases to trimming and J lost 3 bases, with 20 bases between them. Germline V CDR1 and CDR2: SGHTA, FQGNSA. The length of the CDR3 is 17 residues. CDR3 residues: CASSFPPSGRVDYGYTF. CDR3 DNA: TGTGCCAGCAGCTTTCCCCCGAGCGGGCGGGTTGACTATGGCTACACCTTC.

The chain combines TRBV5-1 with TRBJ2-5; D might be TRBD1 (5 bases). The CDR3 is made up of 14 amino acids. From germline, CDR1 is SGHRS and CDR2 YFSETQ. V gave up 0 bases and J gave up 5 bases, with 11 bases separating them. This chain's CDR3 is CASSLGAGMETQYF. The CDR3 DNA reads TGCGCCAGCAGCTTGGGGGCAGGGATGGAGACCCAGTACTTC. The variable domain in full, completed from reference TRBV5-1 and TRBJ2-5, reads KAGVTQTPRYLIKTRGQQVTLSCSPISGHRSVSWYQQTPGQGLQFLFEYFSETQRNKGNFPGRFSGRQFSNSRSEMNVSTLELGDSALYLCASSLGAGMETQYFGPGTRLLVL.

In DNA, the CDR3 is TGTGCCAGCAGCTTAGGCCAGAGGGTTTTTTACTACGAGCAGTACTTC. Translating it yields CASSLGQRVFYYEQYF. V is TRBV11-2 and J is TRBJ2-7; D possibly corresponds to TRBD2 (5 bases). V was shortened by 1 base and J by 3 bases, with 16 bases between the two germline ends. The germline V gene has CDR1 SGHAT and CDR2 FQNNGV. This CDR3 has 16 residues.

The V gene is TRBV7-8, the J gene TRBJ2-3, with D unresolved. Germline assignment: CDR1 SGHVS and CDR2 FQNEAQ. This CDR3 has 14 amino acids. The V end was cut by 5 bases, the J end by 1 base, with 10 bases between. CDR3 bases: TGTGCCAGCAGCCCCCAGACTGGCACAGATACGCAGTATTTT. The encoded protein is CASSPQTGTDTQYF.

The J gene is TRBJ2-1, the V gene TRBV5-8, with a weak D call TRBD2 (5 bases). Germline V gene lookup returns CDR1 SGHTS and CDR2 YDEGEE. The CDR3 has 17 amino acids. The V end lost 0 bases, the J end lost 1 base, and 14 bases lay between the germline ends. CDR3 coding DNA: TGTGCCAGCAGCTTGGCGATCCTAGCTAGTTCCTACAATGAGCAGTTCTTC. The encoded protein is CASSLAILASSYNEQFF. The variable domain in full, completed from reference TRBV5-8 and TRBJ2-1, reads EAGVTQSPTHLIKTRGQQATLRCSPISGHTSVYWYQQALGLGLQFLLWYDEGEERNRGNFPPRFSGRQFPNYSSELNVNALELEDSALYLCASSLAILASSYNEQFFGPGTRLTVL.